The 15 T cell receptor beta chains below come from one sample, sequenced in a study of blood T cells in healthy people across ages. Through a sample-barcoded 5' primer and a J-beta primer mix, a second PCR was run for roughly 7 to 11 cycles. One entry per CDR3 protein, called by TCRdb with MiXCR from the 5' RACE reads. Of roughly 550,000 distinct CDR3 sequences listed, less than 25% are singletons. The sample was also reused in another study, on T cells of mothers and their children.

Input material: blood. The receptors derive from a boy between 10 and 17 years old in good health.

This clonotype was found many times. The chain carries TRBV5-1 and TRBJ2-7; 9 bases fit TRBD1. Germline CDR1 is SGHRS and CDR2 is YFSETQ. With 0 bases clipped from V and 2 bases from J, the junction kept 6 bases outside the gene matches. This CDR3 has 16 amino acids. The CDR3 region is CASSLGGQGNPYEQYF. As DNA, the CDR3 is TGCGCCAGCAGCTTGGGGGGACAGGGCAACCCCTACGAGCAGTACTTC.

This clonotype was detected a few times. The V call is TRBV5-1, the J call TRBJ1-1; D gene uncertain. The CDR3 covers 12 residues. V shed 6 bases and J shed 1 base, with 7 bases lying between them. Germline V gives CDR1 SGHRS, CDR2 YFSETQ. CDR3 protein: CASNSGNTEAFF. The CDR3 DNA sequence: TGCGCCAGCAATTCGGGGAACACTGAAGCTTTCTTT.

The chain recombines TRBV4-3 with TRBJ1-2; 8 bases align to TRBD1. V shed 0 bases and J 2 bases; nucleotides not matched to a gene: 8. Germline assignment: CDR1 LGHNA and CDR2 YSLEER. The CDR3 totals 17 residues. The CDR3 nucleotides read TGCGCCAGCAGCCAAGATTCTCAGGGGGCGGAGAACTATGGCTACACCTTC. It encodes CASSQDSQGAENYGYTF.

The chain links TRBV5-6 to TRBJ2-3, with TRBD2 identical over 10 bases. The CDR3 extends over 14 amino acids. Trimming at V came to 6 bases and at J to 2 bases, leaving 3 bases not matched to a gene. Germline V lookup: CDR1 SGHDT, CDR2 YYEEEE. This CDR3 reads CASTSGGPTDTQYF. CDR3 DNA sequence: TGTGCCAGCACTAGCGGGGGTCCCACAGATACGCAGTATTTT.

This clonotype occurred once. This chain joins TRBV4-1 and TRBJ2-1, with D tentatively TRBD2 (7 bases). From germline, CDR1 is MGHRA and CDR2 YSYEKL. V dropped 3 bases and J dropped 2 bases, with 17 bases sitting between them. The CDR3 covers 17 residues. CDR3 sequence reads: CASSHVERGGPYNEQFF. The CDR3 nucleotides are TGCGCCAGCAGCCACGTTGAGAGGGGGGGGCCCTACAATGAGCAGTTCTTC.

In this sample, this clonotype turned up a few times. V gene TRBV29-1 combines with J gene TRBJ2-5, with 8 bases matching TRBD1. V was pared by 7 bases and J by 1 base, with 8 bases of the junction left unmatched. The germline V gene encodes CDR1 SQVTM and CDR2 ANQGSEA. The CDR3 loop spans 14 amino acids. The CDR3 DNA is TGCAGCGCCCGAGGGACAGGTCCCCAAGAGACCCAGTACTTC. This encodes CSARGTGPQETQYF.

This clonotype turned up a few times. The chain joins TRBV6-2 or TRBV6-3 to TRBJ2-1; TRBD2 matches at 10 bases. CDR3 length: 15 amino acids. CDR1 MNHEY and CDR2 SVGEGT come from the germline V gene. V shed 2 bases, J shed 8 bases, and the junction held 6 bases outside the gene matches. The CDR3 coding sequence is TGTGCCAGCAGTTACGAGAGCGGGGGGGCGCATGAGCAGTTCTTC. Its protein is CASSYESGGAHEQFF.

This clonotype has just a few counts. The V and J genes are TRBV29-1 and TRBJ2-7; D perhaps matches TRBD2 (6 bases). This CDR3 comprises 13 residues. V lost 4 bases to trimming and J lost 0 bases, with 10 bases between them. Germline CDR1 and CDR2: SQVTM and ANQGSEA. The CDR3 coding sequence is TGCAGCGTTGGTAGCGGTAGCTCCTACGAGCAGTACTTC. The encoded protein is CSVGSGSSYEQYF.

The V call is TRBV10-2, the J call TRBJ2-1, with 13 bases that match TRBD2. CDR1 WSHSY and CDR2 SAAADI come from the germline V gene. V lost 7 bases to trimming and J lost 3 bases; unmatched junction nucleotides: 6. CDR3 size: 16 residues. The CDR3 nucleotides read TGCGCCAGCACCGGACTAGCGGGGGAGATCTACAATGAGCAGTTCTTC. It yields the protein CASTGLAGEIYNEQFF.

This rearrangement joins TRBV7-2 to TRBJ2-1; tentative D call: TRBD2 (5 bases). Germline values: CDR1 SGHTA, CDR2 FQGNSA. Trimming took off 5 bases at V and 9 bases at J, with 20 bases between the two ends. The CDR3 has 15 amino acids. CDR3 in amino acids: CASSGRRGGYVEQFF. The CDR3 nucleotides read TGTGCCAGCAGCGGGCGTCGCGGCGGGTACGTTGAGCAGTTCTTC.

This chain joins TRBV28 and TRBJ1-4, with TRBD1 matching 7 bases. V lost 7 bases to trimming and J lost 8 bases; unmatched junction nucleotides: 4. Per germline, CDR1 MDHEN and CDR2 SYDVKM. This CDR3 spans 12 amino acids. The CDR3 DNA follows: TGTGCCAGCACCATGGGACAGGAAAAACTGTTTTTT. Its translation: CASTMGQEKLFF.

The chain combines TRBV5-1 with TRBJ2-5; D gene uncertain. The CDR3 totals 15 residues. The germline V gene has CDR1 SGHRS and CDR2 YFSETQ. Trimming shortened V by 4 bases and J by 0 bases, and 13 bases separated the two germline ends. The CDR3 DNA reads TGCGCCAGCAGCCCCCGCAGGCCAGACCAAGAGACCCAGTACTTC. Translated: CASSPRRPDQETQYF. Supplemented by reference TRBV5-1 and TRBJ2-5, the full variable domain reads KAGVTQTPRYLIKTRGQQVTLSCSPISGHRSVSWYQQTPGQGLQFLFEYFSETQRNKGNFPGRFSGRQFSNSRSEMNVSTLELGDSALYLCASSPRRPDQETQYFGPGTRLLVL.

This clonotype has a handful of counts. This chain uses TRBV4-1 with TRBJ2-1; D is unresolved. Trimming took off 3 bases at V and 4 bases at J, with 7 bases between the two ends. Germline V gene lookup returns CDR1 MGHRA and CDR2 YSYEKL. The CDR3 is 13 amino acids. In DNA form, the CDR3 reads TGCGCCAGCAGCCACCTAGTTTACAATGAGCAGTTCTTC. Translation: CASSHLVYNEQFF.

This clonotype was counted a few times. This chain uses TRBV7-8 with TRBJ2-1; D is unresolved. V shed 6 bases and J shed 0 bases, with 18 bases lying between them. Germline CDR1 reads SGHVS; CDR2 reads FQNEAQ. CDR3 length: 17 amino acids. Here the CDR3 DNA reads TGTGCCAGCAGTAGTAGGGCGAATAGTCTCTCCTACAATGAGCAGTTCTTC. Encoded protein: CASSSRANSLSYNEQFF.

The CDR3: CASTIWGGETQYF. Written as DNA, the CDR3 is TGTGCCAGCACCATATGGGGGGGAGAGACCCAGTACTTC. The chain carries TRBV2 and TRBJ2-5; 7 nucleotides match TRBD2. The CDR3 covers 13 residues. CDR1 is SNHLY and CDR2 is FYNNEI in the germline V gene. With 7 bases clipped from V and 4 bases from J, the junction kept 6 bases outside the gene matches.